This TCR beta chain came from a study of CD8 T cells in ankylosing spondylitis. TCRdb passed the 5' RACE reads through MiXCR, listing each CDR3 protein once. The profile shows some 300,000 distinct CDR3 sequences, less than 25% of them singletons. V lost 6 bases and J lost 4, with 18 bases in between. The CDR3 is 15 residues long. The germline gives CDR1 MNHNS, CDR2 SASEGT. The sequenced sample consisted of blood, either unsorted or a sorted T cell fraction (not recorded which). The rearrangement links TRBV6-1 to TRBJ1-1; tentatively, D is TRBD1 (6 bases). The receptor was derived from a female donor with ankylosing spondylitis or in good health (not recorded which). The CDR3 reads CASSSHTGRGTEAFF. CDR3 in DNA: TGTGCCAGCAGCTCTCATACAGGGAGGGGCACTGAAGCTTTCTTT.